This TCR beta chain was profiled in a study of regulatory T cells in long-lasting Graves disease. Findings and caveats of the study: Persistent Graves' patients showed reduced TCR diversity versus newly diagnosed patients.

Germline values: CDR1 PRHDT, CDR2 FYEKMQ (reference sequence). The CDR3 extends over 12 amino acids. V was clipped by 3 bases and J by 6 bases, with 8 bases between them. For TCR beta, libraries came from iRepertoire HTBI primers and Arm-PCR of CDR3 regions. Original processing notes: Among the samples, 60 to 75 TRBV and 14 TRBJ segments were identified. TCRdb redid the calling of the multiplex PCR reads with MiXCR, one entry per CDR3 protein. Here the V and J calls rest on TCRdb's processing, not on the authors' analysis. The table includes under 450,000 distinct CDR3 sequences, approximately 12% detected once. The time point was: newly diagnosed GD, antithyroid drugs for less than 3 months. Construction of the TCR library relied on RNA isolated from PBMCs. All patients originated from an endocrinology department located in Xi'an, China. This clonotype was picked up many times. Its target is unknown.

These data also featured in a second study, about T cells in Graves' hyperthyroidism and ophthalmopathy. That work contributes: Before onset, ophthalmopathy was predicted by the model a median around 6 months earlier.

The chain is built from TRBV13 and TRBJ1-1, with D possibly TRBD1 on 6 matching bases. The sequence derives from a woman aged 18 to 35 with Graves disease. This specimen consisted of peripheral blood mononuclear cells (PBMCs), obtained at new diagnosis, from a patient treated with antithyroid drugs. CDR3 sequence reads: CASSFEGAEAFF. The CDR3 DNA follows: TGTGCCAGCAGCTTCGAGGGGGCTGAAGCTTTCTTT.